This T cell receptor (beta chain) was observed in a study of post-analysis software for immune sequencing data. Trimming pared 10 bases from V and 7 bases from J, leaving 21 bases between. Germline V CDR1 and CDR2: KGHDR, SFDVKD. The CDR3 is 14 residues long. Study-level findings and limits: In patients, TRBV5-6, TRBV5-1 and TRBV20-1 belonged to 4 or 5 TRBV segments found more frequently than in controls.

TCR beta libraries were prepared from cDNA with unique molecular identifiers. TCRdb processed the PCR reads anew with MiXCR; each CDR3 protein has one entry. The table has roughly 570,000 distinct CDR3 sequences, roughly 34% seen once; the top ten hold around 5.9%. Of note for this clonotype: Its antigen is not identified.

The sequencing sample was made of blood. This rearrangement joins TRBV24-1 to TRBJ1-2, with D unresolved. This TCR was sampled from a girl between 2 and 17 years old with multiple sclerosis. The CDR3 reads CATSGRDRKSGYTF. The DNA for the CDR3 is TGTGCCACTTCCGGTCGGGATCGAAAGTCTGGCTACACCTTC.